Sequencing of this T cell receptor (beta chain) was carried out in a study of cytomegalovirus exposure and HLA in healthy donors. V lost 1 base and J lost 7, with 15 bases in between. The CDR3 is 15 amino acids. Germline V gives CDR1 SGHRS, CDR2 YFSETQ. Study results and caveats: Some segments of the V type, notably TRBV6-2 and TRBV6-3, were excluded as indistinguishable.

PCR amplification relied on 60 Vbeta primers (plus 13 Jbeta primers). Assay: immunoSEQ multiplex PCR; the TCRdb copy retains only in-frame clones and omits some. The repertoire holds approximately 200,000 clones, with 79% as singletons. To note about this clone: Antigen specificity is unknown.

J is TRBJ2-1 and V is TRBV5-1, with D possibly being TRBD1 (5 bases). This receptor was taken from a woman between 25 and 40 years old in good health and CMV-seropositive. Sequencing was carried out using PBMCs. As DNA, the CDR3 is TGCGCCAGCAGCTTGACGTTAGCAACAGGAAATGAGCAGTTCTTC. Its translation: CASSLTLATGNEQFF.